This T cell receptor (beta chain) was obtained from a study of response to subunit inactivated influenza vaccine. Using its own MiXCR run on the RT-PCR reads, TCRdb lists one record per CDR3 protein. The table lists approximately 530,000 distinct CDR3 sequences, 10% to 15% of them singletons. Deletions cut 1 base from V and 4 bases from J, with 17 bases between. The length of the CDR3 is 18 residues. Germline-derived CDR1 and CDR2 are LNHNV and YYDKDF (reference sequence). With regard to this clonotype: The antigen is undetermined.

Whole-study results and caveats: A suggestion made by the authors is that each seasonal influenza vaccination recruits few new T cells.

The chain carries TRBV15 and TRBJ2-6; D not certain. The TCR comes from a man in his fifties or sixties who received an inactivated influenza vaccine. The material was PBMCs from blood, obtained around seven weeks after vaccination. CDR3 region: CATSRGFRPHRGANVLTF. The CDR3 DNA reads TGTGCCACCAGCAGAGGCTTCAGGCCCCACAGAGGGGCCAACGTCCTGACTTTC.